This T cell receptor (beta chain) was captured by sequencing in a study of tumor and adjacent non-tumor tissue in lung cancer. The germline gives CDR1 MNHNY, CDR2 SVGAGI (reference sequence). The CDR3 consists of 13 residues. The table lists this clonotype with a count of one. This may come from a read error, since a much larger clone is one base off. Three rounds of nested PCR, following a modified ARM-PCR protocol, produced the TCRbeta library. TCRdb called the multiplex PCR reads again in MiXCR, with one record for every CDR3 protein. The sample holds approximately 120,000 distinct CDR3 sequences, about 75% seen once. This sample's RNA came from whole unsorted tissue.

This clonotype was obtained from a woman between 55 and 75 years old with non-small cell lung cancer. V usage is TRBV6-6 and J usage is TRBJ2-1; TRBD1 aligns across 9 bases. The sequenced material came from lung tumor tissue. DNA for the CDR3: TGTGCCAGCAGGGAAACAGGGGGCAATGAGCAGCTCTTC. Translating gives CASRETGGNEQLF.